This T cell receptor beta chain stems from a study of T cells in localized non-small cell lung cancer. From germline, CDR1 is LNHDA and CDR2 SQIVND (reference sequence). The CDR3 spans 14 residues. The ends were cut back, 2 bases at V and 10 bases at J, with 14 bases in the middle. TCRdb's copy holds only in-frame clones and misses some; the assay was immunoSEQ multiplex PCR. Of tens of thousands of clones listed, approximately 87% are singletons. The receptor was derived from a woman aged 40 to 75 with stage I lung adenocarcinoma. This sample comprised peripheral blood, obtained before any cancer treatment. The chain links TRBV19 to TRBJ1-4; the D gene is possibly TRBD1 (5 bases). The CDR3 sequence is CASSIQAGRGKLFF. For the CDR3, the DNA is TGTGCCAGTAGTATACAGGCAGGGAGGGGAAAACTGTTTTTT.